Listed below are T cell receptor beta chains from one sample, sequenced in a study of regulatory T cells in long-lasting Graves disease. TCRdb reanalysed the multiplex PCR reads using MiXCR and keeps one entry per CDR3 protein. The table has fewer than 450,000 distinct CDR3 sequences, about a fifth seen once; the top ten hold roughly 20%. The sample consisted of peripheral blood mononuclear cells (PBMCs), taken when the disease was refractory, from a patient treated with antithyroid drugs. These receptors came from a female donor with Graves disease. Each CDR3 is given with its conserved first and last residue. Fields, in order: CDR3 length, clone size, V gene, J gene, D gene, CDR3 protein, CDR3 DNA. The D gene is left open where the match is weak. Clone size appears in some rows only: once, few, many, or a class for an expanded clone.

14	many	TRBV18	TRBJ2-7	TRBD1	CASSPSDRAYEQYF	TGTGCCAGCTCACCATCCGACAGGGCTTACGAGCAGTACTTC
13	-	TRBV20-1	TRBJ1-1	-	CSAREQSPTEAFF	TGCAGTGCTAGAGAACAGAGCCCCACTGAAGCTTTCTTT
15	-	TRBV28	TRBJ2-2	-	CASSSASRLAGELFF	TGTGCCAGCAGTTCCGCCAGCAGGCTTGCCGGGGAGCTGTTTTTT
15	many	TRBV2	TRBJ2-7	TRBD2	CASRGLAGGPWEQYF	TGTGCCAGCAGGGGACTAGCGGGAGGTCCCTGGGAGCAGTACTTC
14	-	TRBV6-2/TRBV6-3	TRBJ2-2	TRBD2	CASRTSPYTGELFF	TGTGCCAGTCGGACTAGCCCTTACACCGGGGAGCTGTTTTTT
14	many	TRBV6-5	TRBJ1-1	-	CASSYGGGDTEAFF	TGTGCCAGCAGTTACGGCGGGGGTGACACTGAAGCTTTCTTT
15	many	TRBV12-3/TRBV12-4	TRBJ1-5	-	CASSLSNRANQPQHF	TGTGCCAGCAGTTTAAGTAACAGGGCCAATCAGCCCCAGCATTTT
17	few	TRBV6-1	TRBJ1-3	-	CASSPSRLILSGNTIYF	TGTGCCAGCAGTCCATCTCGACTGATACTCTCTGGAAACACCATATATTTT
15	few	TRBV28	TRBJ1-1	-	CASSPRFFPNTEAFF	TGTGCCAGCAGCCCTCGATTTTTCCCGAACACTGAAGCTTTCTTT
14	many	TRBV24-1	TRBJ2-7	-	CATSAPDSSYEQYF	TGTGCCACCAGTGCTCCGGACAGCTCCTACGAGCAGTACTTC
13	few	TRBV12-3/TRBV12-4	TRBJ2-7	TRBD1	CASGTPTGDEQYF	TGTGCCAGCGGAACACCGACAGGGGACGAGCAGTACTTC
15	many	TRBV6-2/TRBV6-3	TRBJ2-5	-	CASSEWGGPQETQYF	TGTGCCAGCAGTGAATGGGGGGGGCCACAAGAGACCCAGTACTTC
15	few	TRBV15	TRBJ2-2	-	CATTRTWDKGGELFF	TGTGCCACCACCCGAACCTGGGACAAGGGCGGGGAGCTGTTTTTT